This T cell receptor beta chain was profiled in a study of T cell changes during pregnancy in multiple sclerosis. The method was immunoSEQ multiplex PCR; TCRdb's version includes in-frame clones alone and lacks a portion of them. The sample has 30,000 to 35,000 clones; 90% are singletons. V gave up 5 bases and J gave up 4 bases; unmatched junction bases: 5. The CDR3 loop spans 14 amino acids. Germline V CDR1 and CDR2: LGHNT, FRNRAP. This TCR came from a female donor with multiple sclerosis, enrolled in a pregnancy study. Sequences were derived from CD8+ T cells from peripheral blood mononuclear cells, sampled before pregnancy. The chain joins TRBV12-5 to TRBJ2-7, with 10 bases fitting TRBD2. The CDR3: CASGPAGLAYEQYF. The DNA of the CDR3 is TGTGCTAGTGGTCCTGCGGGACTAGCGTACGAGCAGTACTTC. Together with reference TRBV12-5 and TRBJ2-7, the CDR3 gives the full variable domain: DARVTQTPRHKVTEMGQEVTMRCQPILGHNTVFWYRQTMMQGLELLAYFRNRAPLDDSGMPKDRFSAEMPDATLATLKIQPSEPRDSAVYFCASGPAGLAYEQYFGPGTRLTVT.